A selection of T cell receptor beta chains follows, all from one sample in a study of CD8+ T cells in alopecia areata. Method: immunoSEQ multiplex PCR; TCRdb's copy keeps in-frame clones and lacks some. The table has 110,000 or so clones, approximately 59% seen once. Sequenced sample: CD8+ T cells sorted from blood. Receptors originate from a human donor in good health. Each CDR3 is given with its conserved first and last residue. D genes are given only for firm matches. Clone size is given for some rows only: seen once, a few or many times, or a class if the clone is expanded.

>few|.|TRBJ2-1|13|TRBV5-4
CASSSPPAHEQFF
TGTGCCAGCAGCTCGCCCCCCGCGCATGAGCAGTTCTTC
>.|TRBD2|TRBJ2-5|18|TRBV2
CASSETLFSGGAEETQYF
TGTGCCAGCAGTGAAACCCTCTTTAGCGGGGGGGCCGAAGAGACCCAGTACTTC
>.|TRBD2|TRBJ2-3|14|TRBV7-6
CASSQEGGTDTQYF
TGTGCCAGCAGCCAAGAGGGAGGGACAGATACGCAGTATTTT
>.|.|TRBJ1-1|12|TRBV15
CATSIGDTEAFF
TGTGCCACCAGCATAGGGGACACTGAAGCTTTCTTT
>.|TRBD1|TRBJ2-5|13|TRBV6-1
CASSDDRGETQYF
TGTGCCAGCAGTGACGACAGGGGTGAGACCCAGTACTTC
>.|.|TRBJ1-3|13|TRBV7-9
CARDRISGNTIYF
TGTGCCAGGGACCGTATCTCTGGAAACACCATATATTTT
>.|.|TRBJ2-3|14|TRBV2
CASSEAVSTDTQYF
TGTGCCAGCAGTGAGGCGGTGAGCACAGATACGCAGTATTTT
>.|.|TRBJ2-5|13|TRBV27
CASSPFNKETQYF
TGTGCCAGCAGTCCATTCAATAAGGAGACCCAGTACTTC
>few|.|TRBJ1-2|16|TRBV13
CASSPGQFQPNYGYTF
TGTGCCAGCAGCCCCGGACAGTTTCAACCTAACTATGGCTACACCTTC
>.|.|TRBJ1-3|14|TRBV19
CATRTYRSGNTIYF
TGTGCCACTCGGACGTACCGCTCTGGAAACACCATATATTTT
>few|TRBD1|TRBJ2-1|12|TRBV5-6
CASSLRGPIGFF
TGTGCCAGCAGCTTGAGGGGGCCCATAGGGTTCTTC
>few|TRBD1|TRBJ1-2|16|TRBV4-2
CASSQEGQGGSYGYTF
TGTGCCAGCAGCCAAGAAGGACAGGGGGGATCCTATGGCTACACCTTC